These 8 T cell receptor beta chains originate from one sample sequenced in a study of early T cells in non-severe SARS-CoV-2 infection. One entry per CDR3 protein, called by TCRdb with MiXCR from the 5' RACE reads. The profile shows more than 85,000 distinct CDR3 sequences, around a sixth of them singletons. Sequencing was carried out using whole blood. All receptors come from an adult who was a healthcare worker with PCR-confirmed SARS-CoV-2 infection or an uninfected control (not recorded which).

Here the CDR3 DNA reads TGTGCCAGCATCTCAGGGGGGGCCCATCGGGAGCAGTACTTC. Residues: CASISGGAHREQYF. This chain joins TRBV7-9 and TRBJ2-7, with D perhaps given as TRBD1 or TRBD2 (7 bases each). Trimming took 7 bases from V and 7 from J, leaving 20 bases between them. CDR3 length: 14 residues. Looked up from germline, CDR1 is SEHNR and CDR2 is FQNEAQ (reference sequence).

This CDR3 is CASSFQGAYEQYF. As DNA, the CDR3 is TGTGCCAGCAGCTTCCAGGGGGCTTACGAGCAGTACTTC. V and J are TRBV5-5 and TRBJ2-7; 8 positions match TRBD1. V shed 2 bases, J shed 4 bases, and the junction held 2 bases outside the gene matches. The CDR3 sequence is 13 residues long. The germline gives CDR1 SGHKS, CDR2 YYEKEE (reference sequence).

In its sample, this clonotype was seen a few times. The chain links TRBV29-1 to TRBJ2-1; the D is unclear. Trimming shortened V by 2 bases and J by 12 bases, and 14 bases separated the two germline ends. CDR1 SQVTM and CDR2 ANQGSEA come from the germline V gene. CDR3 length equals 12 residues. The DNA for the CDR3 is TGCAGCGTTGAAAGCTCCACCGATGGGCAGTTCTTC. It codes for CSVESSTDGQFF.

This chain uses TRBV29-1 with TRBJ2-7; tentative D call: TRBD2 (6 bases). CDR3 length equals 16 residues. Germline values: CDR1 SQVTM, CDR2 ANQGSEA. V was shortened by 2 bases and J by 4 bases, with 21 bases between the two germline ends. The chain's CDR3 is CSVELRSELAFYEQYF. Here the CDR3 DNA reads TGCAGCGTTGAATTAAGGTCCGAACTAGCTTTTTACGAGCAGTACTTC.

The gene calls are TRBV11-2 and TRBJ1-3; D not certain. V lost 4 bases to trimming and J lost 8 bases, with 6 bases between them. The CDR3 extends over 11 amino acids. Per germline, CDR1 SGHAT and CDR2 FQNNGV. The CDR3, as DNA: TGTGCCAGCAGCTCCCTATACACCATATATTTT. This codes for CASSSLYTIYF.

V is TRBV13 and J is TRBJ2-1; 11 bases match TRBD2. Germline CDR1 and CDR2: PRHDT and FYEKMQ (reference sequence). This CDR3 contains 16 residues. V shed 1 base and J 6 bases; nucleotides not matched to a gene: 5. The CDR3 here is CASSLVPSGRRNEQFF. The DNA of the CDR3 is TGTGCCAGCAGCTTAGTCCCTAGCGGGAGGCGCAATGAGCAGTTCTTC. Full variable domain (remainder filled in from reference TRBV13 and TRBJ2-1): AAGVIQSPRHLIKEKRETATLKCYPIPRHDTVYWYQQGPGQDPQFLISFYEKMQSDKGSIPDRFSAQQFSDYHSELNMSSLELGDSALYFCASSLVPSGRRNEQFFGPGTRLTVL.

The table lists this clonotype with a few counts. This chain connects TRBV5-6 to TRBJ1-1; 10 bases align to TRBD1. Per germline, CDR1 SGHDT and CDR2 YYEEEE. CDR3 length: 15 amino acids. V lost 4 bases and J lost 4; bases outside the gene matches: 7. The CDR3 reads CASSIRQGAGTEAFF. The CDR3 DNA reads TGTGCCAGCAGCATTCGACAGGGGGCAGGCACTGAAGCTTTCTTT.

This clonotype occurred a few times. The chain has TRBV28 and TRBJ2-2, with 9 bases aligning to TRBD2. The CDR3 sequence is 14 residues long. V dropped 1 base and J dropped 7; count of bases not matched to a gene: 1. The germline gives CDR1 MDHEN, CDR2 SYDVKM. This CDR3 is CASSLLTSGGELFF. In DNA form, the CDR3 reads TGTGCCAGCAGTTTATTGACTAGCGGCGGGGAGCTGTTTTTT.